This T cell receptor (beta chain) is drawn from a study of cytomegalovirus exposure and HLA in healthy donors. Study details: As released early, the data held roughly 85 million unique TCRs from HLA-typed donors.

In the case of this clone: Antigen: not known.

Deletions cut 3 bases from V and 8 bases from J, with 8 bases between. CDR1 is KGHSH, CDR2 LQKENI, per germline. This CDR3 contains 12 residues. The study, taken as a whole, reports: A missense DCLRE1C variant was associated with V- and J-gene trimming of TCR beta chains in a later analysis, and an independent cohort replicated the association. V segments that were indistinguishable, TRBV6-2 and TRBV6-3 among them, were omitted from analysis. TCR beta sequences reportedly predicted most subjects' HLA-A and HLA-B alleles accurately.

The PCR had 60 Vbeta and 13 Jbeta primers. TCRdb keeps only in-frame clones here, not all; method: immunoSEQ multiplex PCR. Here the sample spans around 190,000 clones, approximately 78% being singletons. This clonotype was sampled from a woman aged 25-40 years in good health and CMV-seropositive. The chain joins TRBV18 to TRBJ2-1; D perhaps matches TRBD2 (5 bases). Sample: PBMCs. The CDR3: CASSPAGYEQFF. CDR3 in DNA: TGTGCCAGCTCACCGGCGGGCTATGAGCAGTTCTTC.